This entry is about one T cell receptor (beta chain). Its cognate antigen is unknown. Combining a sample-barcoded 5' primer with a J-beta primer mix, a second PCR ran for roughly 6 to 11 cycles. TCRdb processed the 5' RACE reads anew with MiXCR; each CDR3 protein has one entry. Here the sample spans 650,000 to 1,000,000 distinct CDR3 sequences, about 46% being singletons. The source of the sample is a study of blood T cells in healthy people across ages. Study-level points and caveats: Diversity of TCR beta correlated strongly with naive T cell percentage. The authors considered diversity estimates from one million T cells to be underestimates.

Healthy Caucasian individuals from Russia aged roughly 6 to 90 served as donors. V lost 5 bases to trimming and J lost 4 bases, with 18 bases between them. The germline V gene encodes CDR1 MNHEY and CDR2 SVGAGI. The CDR3 covers 16 residues. The receptor was derived from an elderly man in good health. The source material was blood. The rearrangement links TRBV6-5 to TRBJ2-1, with D perhaps assigned TRBD1 or TRBD2 (5 bases each). CDR3 region: CASSTGASFLYNEQFF. Written as DNA, the CDR3 is TGTGCCAGCAGTACCGGGGCGAGCTTTCTATACAATGAGCAGTTCTTC.